Listed below are T cell receptor beta chains from one sample, sequenced in a study of shared clonotypes between healthy human individuals. Sequenced by immunoSEQ multiplex PCR; TCRdb stores in-frame clones only, minus some. Of about 2.1 million clones in the sample, 85% to 95% were seen once. The sample taken for sequencing was naive CD8+ T cells from PBMCs. These receptors originate from a man aged 18-30 years in good health. Some clones in this sample may be carry-over from other donors' samples. Both conserved end residues are part of each CDR3. Each record gives: V gene, CDR3 protein.

TRBV9 | CASSVGADTQYF
TRBV6-1 | CASSEIRLAGGQDEQYF
TRBV4-2 | CASSQEQGPYEQYF
TRBV7-6 | CASSLTYRSYNEQFF
TRBV7-9 | CASSARDRGYGKLFF
TRBV6-5 | CASSPTGPTWTQYF
TRBV27 | CASSLSIASESYEQYF
TRBV9 | CASSVWLGETQYF
TRBV28 | CASSLRTSGQDTQYF
TRBV5-3 | CARSLALSTDNEQFF
TRBV6-5 | CASSQGGGVYNEQFF
TRBV7-9 | CASSLGQVFYEQYF
TRBV9 | CASSVGGSGYNEQFF
TRBV4-1 | CASSLQPGPRNNEQFF
TRBV19 | CASSPRTGGDPEAFF
TRBV6-4 | CARVRRTPQHF
TRBV25-1 | CASSVGQGEEKLFF
TRBV28 | CASSATGTASYEQYF
TRBV9 | CASSAPPHREQYF
TRBV11-2 | CASSSDPGADTQYF
TRBV15 | CATSRALQGSSTDTQYF
TRBV9 | CASSVGSGRAGNEQFF
TRBV13 | CASSSPRTGVDEQFF
TRBV4-1 | CASSQEGEGREQYF
TRBV27 | CASSLSVGGLMYEQFF
TRBV6-6 | CASSYSEGGLEQYF
TRBV12-1 | CASSSNVRMDRGLWGNQPQHF
TRBV27 | CASSLLANGYEQYF
TRBV4-1 | CASQASPGDILEQYF
TRBV5-1 | CASSLGTSSYNEQFF
TRBV10-3 | CAIRMTSGGSYNEQFF
TRBV29-1 | CSVLGQGAGELFF
TRBV7-6 | CASSPRDSPWRGRGDTQYF
TRBV29-1 | CSVDRYGYTF
TRBV5-8 | CASSSSDRGLRYNYGYTF
TRBV27 | CASSFNPVAYNEQFF
TRBV5-5 | CASSSRGQGLNTIYF
TRBV6-6 | CASRGVGLKETQYF
TRBV27 | CASSNIGQGAYQPQHF
TRBV29-1 | CSAIIGDSYEQYF
TRBV29-1 | CSVFFSGTGVGYTF
TRBV9 | CASSVVTSGRSDTQYF
TRBV29-1 | CSVEDPTGRYEQYF
TRBV5-1 | CASSSPRRTEAFF
TRBV6-6 | CASSWGIYEQYF
TRBV2 | CASSGQGEAGNTIYF
TRBV27 | CASSSFPTYEQYF
TRBV2 | CASSPHPSNTGELFF
TRBV28 | CASSLSAGSRDRGGSEQFF
TRBV5-4 | CASSLGTSGYNEQFF
TRBV15 | CATSRGNGGGNGYTF
TRBV4-3 | CASSQGYTTGELFF
TRBV5-1 | CASSLARLAGGPFGELFF
TRBV29-1 | CSVVQKTYNEQFF
TRBV11-2 | CASSLYDGTYEQYF
TRBV30 | CAWSSGTGYYEQYF
TRBV7-3 | CASSLMGGTQYF
TRBV6-1 | CASSETSLRNEQFF